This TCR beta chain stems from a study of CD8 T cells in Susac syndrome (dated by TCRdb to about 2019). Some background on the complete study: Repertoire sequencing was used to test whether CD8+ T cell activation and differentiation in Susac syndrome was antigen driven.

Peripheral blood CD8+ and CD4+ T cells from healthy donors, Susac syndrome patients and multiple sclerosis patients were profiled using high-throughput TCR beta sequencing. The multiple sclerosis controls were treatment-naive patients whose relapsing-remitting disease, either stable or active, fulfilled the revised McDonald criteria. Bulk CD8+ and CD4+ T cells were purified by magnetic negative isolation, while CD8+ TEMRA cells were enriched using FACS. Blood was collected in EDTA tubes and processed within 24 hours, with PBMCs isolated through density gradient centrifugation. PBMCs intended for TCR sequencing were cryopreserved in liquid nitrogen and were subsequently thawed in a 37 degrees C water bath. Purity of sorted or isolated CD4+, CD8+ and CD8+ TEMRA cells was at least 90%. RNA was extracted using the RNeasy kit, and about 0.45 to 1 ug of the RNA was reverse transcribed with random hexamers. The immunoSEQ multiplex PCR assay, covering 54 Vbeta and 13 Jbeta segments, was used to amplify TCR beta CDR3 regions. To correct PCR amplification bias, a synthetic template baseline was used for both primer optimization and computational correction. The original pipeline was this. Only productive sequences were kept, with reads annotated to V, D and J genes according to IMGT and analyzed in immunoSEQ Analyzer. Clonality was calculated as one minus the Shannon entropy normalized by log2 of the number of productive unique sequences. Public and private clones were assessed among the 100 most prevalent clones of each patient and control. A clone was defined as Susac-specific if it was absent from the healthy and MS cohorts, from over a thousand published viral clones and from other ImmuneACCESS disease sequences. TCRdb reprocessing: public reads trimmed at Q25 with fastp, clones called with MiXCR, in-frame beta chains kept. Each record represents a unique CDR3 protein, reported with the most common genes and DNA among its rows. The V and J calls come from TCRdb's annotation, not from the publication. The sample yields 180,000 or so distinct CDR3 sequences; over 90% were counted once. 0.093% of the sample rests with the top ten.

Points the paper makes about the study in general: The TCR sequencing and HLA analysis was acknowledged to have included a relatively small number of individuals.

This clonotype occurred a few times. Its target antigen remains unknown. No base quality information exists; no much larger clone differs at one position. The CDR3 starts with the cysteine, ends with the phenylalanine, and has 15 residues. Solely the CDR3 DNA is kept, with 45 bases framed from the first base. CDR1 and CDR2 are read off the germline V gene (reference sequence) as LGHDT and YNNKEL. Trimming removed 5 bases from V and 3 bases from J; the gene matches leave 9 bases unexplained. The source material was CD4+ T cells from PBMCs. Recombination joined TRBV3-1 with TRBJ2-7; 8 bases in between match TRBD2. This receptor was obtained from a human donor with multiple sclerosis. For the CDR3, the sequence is CASSATSGPSYEQYF. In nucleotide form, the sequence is TGTGCCAGCAGCGCAACTAGCGGTCCTAGCTACGAGCAGTACTTC.